These 17 T cell receptor beta chains were sequenced from one sample in a study of cytomegalovirus exposure and HLA in healthy donors (dated 2017 in TCRdb). Library prep was done by the immunoSEQ multiplex PCR assay. For the multiplex PCR, a mixture combining 60 forward primers for TCR Vbeta segments and 13 reverse primers for TCR Jbeta segments was used. TCRdb carries this immuneACCESS record with in-frame sequences only. Its versions omit some clonotypes, under half of them owing to an unresolved V gene in the studies checked, with the rest unexplained. This sample has about 120,000 clones in its table, and approximately 81% of those were observed once. In total, the top ten clones hold around 4.3% of the sample. Material for sequencing was PBMCs. The origin of the receptors is a man aged 25 to 45 in good health and CMV-seropositive.

The J gene is TRBJ2-7, the V gene TRBV29-1; D remains unclear. The CDR3 has 13 amino acids. Trimming removed 8 bases from V and 3 bases from J, with 17 bases in between. Germline loops: CDR1 SQVTM, CDR2 ANQGSEA. CDR3 DNA sequence: TGCAGCCTAGGCGTGCACAAGAACTACGAGCAGTACTTC. Its protein is CSLGVHKNYEQYF.

Notes on this clone: An end of the junction does not agree with germline; a read error may underlie this. This chain connects TRBV14 to TRBJ2-6; a possible D gene is TRBD1 (5 bases). Germline values: CDR1 SGHDN, CDR2 FVKESK. This CDR3 region has 13 residues. CDR3 residues: CASKETGANGLTF. The CDR3 nucleotides are TGTGCCAGCAAAGAGACTGGGGCCAACGGCCTGACTTTC.

The J gene is TRBJ1-4, the V gene TRBV18, with D perhaps TRBD1 (6 bases). This CDR3 region has 15 residues. The V gene's germline CDR1 is KGHSH and CDR2 LQKENI. Trimming took 3 bases from V and 4 from J, leaving 12 bases between them. The chain's CDR3 is CASSPPDSDNEKLFF. Here the CDR3 DNA reads TGTGCCAGCTCACCCCCGGACAGCGATAATGAAAAACTGTTTTTT.

The chain couples TRBV7-6 to TRBJ1-3, with D possibly being TRBD1 (6 bases). CDR3 length: 14 residues. The ends were cut back, 5 bases at V and 4 bases at J, with 12 bases in the middle. CDR1 and CDR2 from the germline V gene are SGHVS and FNYEAQ. As DNA, the CDR3 is TGTGCCAGCAGCCCCAGGACAGACGGAAACACCATATATTTT. Translating it yields CASSPRTDGNTIYF.

CDR3 DNA: TGCAGCGTTGAAGTATGGCGGGGGGCCAGCACAGATACGCAGTATTTT. This encodes CSVEVWRGASTDTQYF. V gene TRBV29-1 combines with J gene TRBJ2-3; TRBD2 matches 8 bases. CDR3 size: 16 residues. Trimming took 1 base from V and 0 from J; bases not matched to a gene: 6. Germline values: CDR1 SQVTM, CDR2 ANQGSEA.

The V and J genes are TRBV10-3 and TRBJ1-5; no definite D call. The CDR3 runs to 12 residues. In germline, CDR1 is ENHRY, CDR2 SYGVKD. V lost 9 bases to trimming and J lost 3 bases, with 9 bases between them. The CDR3 region has the DNA TGTGCCATAGGACGGGACAATCAGCCCCAGCATTTT. This sequence encodes CAIGRDNQPQHF.

The CDR3 DNA reads as TGTGCCAGCAGCTCCCTGTGGACAGGGATTAGTAGTGGCTACACCTTC. It translates to CASSSLWTGISSGYTF. This chain links TRBV5-4 with TRBJ1-2; TRBD1 agrees at 8 bases. The CDR3 runs 16 residues. Trimming at V came to 3 bases and at J to 7 bases, leaving 14 bases not matched to a gene. CDR1 SGHNT and CDR2 YYREEE come from the germline V gene (reference sequence). The full variable domain, in which reference TRBV5-4 and TRBJ1-2 provide the parts outside the CDR3, is ETGVTQSPTHLIKTRGQQVTLRCSSQSGHNTVSWYQQALGQGPQFIFQYYREEENGRGNFPPRFSGLQFPNYSSELNVNALELDDSALYLCASSSLWTGISSGYTFGSGTRLTVV.

V is TRBV11-2 and J is TRBJ1-2, with a tentative D call TRBD1 (5 bases). This CDR3 is 14 amino acids long. V lost 1 base to trimming and J lost 5 bases, with 11 bases between them. The V gene's germline CDR1 is SGHAT and CDR2 FQNNGV. DNA for the CDR3: TGTGCCAGCAGCTTAGTTCAGGGTAGTTATGGCTACACCTTC. Translating it yields CASSLVQGSYGYTF.

The gene calls are TRBV27 and TRBJ2-1; TRBD2 aligns across 7 bases. V shed 7 bases and J 1 base; nucleotides not matched to a gene: 4. In germline, CDR1 is MNHEY, CDR2 SMNVEV (reference sequence). The CDR3 consists of 14 residues. CDR3: CASKGRVSYNEQFF. In DNA form, the CDR3 reads TGTGCCAGCAAGGGGAGGGTTTCCTACAATGAGCAGTTCTTC.

This clone has just one count. CDR3 region: CASSTTGVLSYEQYF. The CDR3 bases are TGTGCCAGCAGTACCACCGGGGTACTCTCCTACGAGCAGTACTTC. This chain links TRBV6-1 with TRBJ2-5; tentatively, D is TRBD2 (5 bases). The end of the DNA aligns better with TRBJ2-7, so the J call may be wrong. The CDR3 runs to 15 residues. The germline gives CDR1 MNHNS, CDR2 SASEGT.

The rearrangement joins TRBV6-6 to TRBJ1-5; TRBD1 matches 8 bases. V was clipped by 8 bases and J by 0 bases; unmatched bases: 3. CDR3 length: 14 residues. Germline assignment: CDR1 MNHNY and CDR2 SVGAGI (reference sequence). The CDR3 DNA reads as TGTGCCAGCCAGACAGGGGATAGCAATCAGCCCCAGCATTTT. It translates to CASQTGDSNQPQHF.

The rearrangement links TRBV28 to TRBJ1-4, with TRBD1 matching 7 bases. The CDR3 loop spans 16 amino acids. From germline, CDR1 is MDHEN and CDR2 SYDVKM. Germline trimming cut 4 bases from V and 6 bases from J; bases unmatched to any gene: 11. CDR3: CASSSLTGMLDEKLFF. The CDR3 DNA reads as TGTGCCAGCAGTTCACTGACAGGGATGTTGGATGAAAAACTGTTTTTT.

This clone was observed a few times. The V call is TRBV7-2, the J call TRBJ2-7; TRBD1 agrees at 8 bases. Germline values: CDR1 SGHTA, CDR2 FQGNSA. This CDR3 spans 11 amino acids. With V trimmed by 10 bases and J by 6 bases, 5 bases remained unmatched. CDR3 in amino acids: CATGGSSEQYF. CDR3 in DNA: TGTGCCACAGGGGGCTCTAGCGAGCAGTACTTC.

The chain joins TRBV6-1 to TRBJ1-2, with D uncertain. V was shortened by 2 bases and J by 4 bases, with 11 bases between the two germline ends. The germline gives CDR1 MNHNS, CDR2 SASEGT. This CDR3 has 14 residues. CDR3 sequence reads: CASSEPGVIYGYTF. In DNA form, the CDR3 reads TGTGCCAGCAGTGAACCCGGGGTAATCTATGGCTACACCTTC.

The rearrangement joins TRBV4-3 to TRBJ1-1; D is possibly TRBD1 (5 bases). Germline CDR1 is LGHNA and CDR2 is YSLEER. This CDR3 has 15 amino acids. V shed 1 base and J shed 6 bases, with 15 bases lying between them. This CDR3 reads CASSQVGGFEAEAFF. CDR3 in DNA: TGCGCCAGCAGCCAAGTGGGGGGGTTTGAGGCTGAAGCTTTCTTT.

The chain is built from TRBV5-1 and TRBJ1-6, with a possible D match to TRBD1 (6 bases). From germline, CDR1 is SGHRS and CDR2 YFSETQ. Between the trimmed V and J ends, which lost 4 bases and 9 bases, there was a span of 17 bases. The length of the CDR3 is 15 residues. The CDR3 DNA follows: TGCGCCAGCAGCGAAGGACAGAACCTCGGTTCACCCCTCCACTTT. It specifies CASSEGQNLGSPLHF.

The chain employs TRBV13 and TRBJ2-4; 7 nucleotides line up with TRBD2. The V and J ends lost 5 bases and 9 bases, in that order; junction bases with no gene match: 7. The germline V gene encodes CDR1 PRHDT and CDR2 FYEKMQ (reference sequence). The CDR3 spans 13 residues. CDR3 sequence reads: CASSRRGDGIQYF. The CDR3, as DNA: TGTGCCAGCAGCCGCCGGGGGGACGGCATTCAGTACTTC.